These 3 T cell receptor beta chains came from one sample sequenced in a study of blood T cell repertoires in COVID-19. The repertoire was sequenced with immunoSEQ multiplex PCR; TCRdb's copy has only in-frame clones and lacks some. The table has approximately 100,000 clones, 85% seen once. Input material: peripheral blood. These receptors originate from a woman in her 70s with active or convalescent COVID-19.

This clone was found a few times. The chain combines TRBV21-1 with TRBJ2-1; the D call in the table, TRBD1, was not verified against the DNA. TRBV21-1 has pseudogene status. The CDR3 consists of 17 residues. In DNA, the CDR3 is TGTGCCAGCAGCTCACCCAGGAAACAGGGGAACTACAATGAGCAGTTCTTC. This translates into CASSSPRKQGNYNEQFF.

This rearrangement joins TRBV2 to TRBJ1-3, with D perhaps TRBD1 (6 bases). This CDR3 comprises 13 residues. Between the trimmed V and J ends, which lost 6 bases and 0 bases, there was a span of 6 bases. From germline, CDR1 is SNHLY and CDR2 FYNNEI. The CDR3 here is CASRDSSGNTIYF. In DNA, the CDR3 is TGTGCCAGCAGGGACAGCTCTGGAAACACCATATATTTT.

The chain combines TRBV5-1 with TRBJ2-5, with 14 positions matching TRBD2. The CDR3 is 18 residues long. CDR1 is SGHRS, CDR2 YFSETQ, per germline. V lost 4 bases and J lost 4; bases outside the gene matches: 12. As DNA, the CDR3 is TGCGCCAGCAGCGGGGGACTAGCGGGAGCGGGGCTCTCAGAGACCCAGTACTTC. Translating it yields CASSGGLAGAGLSETQYF.